Below are 7 T cell receptor beta chains sequenced from a single sample in a study of Ad26.COV2.S vaccination and SARS-CoV-2 variants. The protocol was immunoSEQ multiplex PCR, while the TCRdb copy is restricted to in-frame clones and leaves out a portion. The sample gives about 680,000 clones, about 89% of which show up once; 1.5% is in the top ten. Treatment in this sample: 15 to 20 received Ad26.COV2.S at low or high dose, single or two shots; a few received placebo; per-sample allocation not given. Day 63 after the first vaccine or placebo injection was the time point for sampling. The sequenced sample was peripheral blood, obtained in a trial of Ad26.COV2.S vaccine versus placebo. These receptors were taken from a person aged 18-60 years who received the Ad26.COV2.S COVID-19 vaccine or a placebo.

J is TRBJ2-2 and V is TRBV19, with TRBD2 identical over 9 bases. Trimming at V came to 7 bases and at J to 8 bases, leaving 8 bases not matched to a gene. The CDR3 consists of 14 residues. The germline V gene encodes CDR1 LNHDA and CDR2 SQIVND (reference sequence). The CDR3 region is CASTAGLAPGELFF. CDR3 sequence (DNA): TGTGCCAGTACTGCGGGACTAGCCCCGGGGGAGCTGTTTTTT.

The gene calls are TRBV6-5 and TRBJ1-5; TRBD1 might be the D (5 bases). Germline lookup yields CDR1 MNHEY and CDR2 SVGAGI. This CDR3 has 14 amino acids. Trimming left V 7 bases short and J 7 bases short, with 17 bases between. CDR3 coding DNA: TGTGCCAGCAACCTGCGGCAGGGCGGCCAGCCCCAGCATTTT. Protein product: CASNLRQGGQPQHF.

The chain employs TRBV19 and TRBJ2-7; TRBD1 agrees at 10 bases. This CDR3 is 14 amino acids long. CDR1 is LNHDA and CDR2 is SQIVND in the germline V gene (reference sequence). Germline trimming cut 7 bases from V and 2 bases from J; bases unmatched to any gene: 5. This CDR3 is CASTPGTGAYEQYF. The CDR3 nucleotides read TGTGCCAGTACCCCAGGGACAGGGGCCTACGAGCAGTACTTC. Complete variable domain (other parts from reference TRBV19 and TRBJ2-7): DGGITQSPKYLFRKEGQNVTLSCEQNLNHDAMYWYRQDPGQGLRLIYYSQIVNDFQKGDIAEGYSVSREKKESFPLTVTSAQKNPTAFYLCASTPGTGAYEQYFGPGTRLTVT.

This clone showed up just a few times. The V gene is TRBV3-1 (or the pseudogene TRBV3-2), the J gene TRBJ2-7, with TRBD2 as a possible D gene (5 bases). The CDR3 loop spans 14 amino acids. Trimming took 1 base from V and 0 from J, leaving 7 bases between them. From germline, CDR1 is LGHDT and CDR2 YNNKEL (reference sequence). The CDR3: CASSQGRSSYEQYF. The CDR3 nucleotides are TGTGCCAGCAGCCAAGGGAGGAGCTCCTACGAGCAGTACTTC.

The CDR3 DNA sequence: TGTGCCTGGAGAAAGGCGTCTAGCAGTACGACAGATACGCAGTATTTT. It yields the protein CAWRKASSSTTDTQYF. The chain is built from TRBV30 and TRBJ2-3, with a tentative D call TRBD2 (5 bases). V lost 3 bases to trimming and J lost 3 bases, with 19 bases between them. The germline V gene has CDR1 GTSNPN and CDR2 SVGIG (reference sequence). The CDR3 loop spans 16 amino acids.

The rearrangement links TRBV15 to TRBJ1-2, with unresolved D. CDR3 length: 16 residues. Germline assignment: CDR1 LNHNV and CDR2 YYDKDF (reference sequence). V lost 0 bases and J lost 1, with 12 bases in between. CDR3 sequence (DNA): TGTGCCACCAGCAGAGATATGCCCTCGGGTAACTATGGCTACACCTTC. As protein: CATSRDMPSGNYGYTF.

The chain combines TRBV3-1 (or the pseudogene TRBV3-2) with TRBJ2-1; no firm D call. V gave up 1 base and J gave up 0 bases, with 7 bases separating them. The length of the CDR3 is 15 residues. From germline, CDR1 is LGHDT and CDR2 YNNKEL (reference sequence). The CDR3 reads CASSQVSSSYNEQFF. The CDR3 DNA follows: TGTGCCAGCAGCCAAGTTTCGAGCTCCTACAATGAGCAGTTCTTC.